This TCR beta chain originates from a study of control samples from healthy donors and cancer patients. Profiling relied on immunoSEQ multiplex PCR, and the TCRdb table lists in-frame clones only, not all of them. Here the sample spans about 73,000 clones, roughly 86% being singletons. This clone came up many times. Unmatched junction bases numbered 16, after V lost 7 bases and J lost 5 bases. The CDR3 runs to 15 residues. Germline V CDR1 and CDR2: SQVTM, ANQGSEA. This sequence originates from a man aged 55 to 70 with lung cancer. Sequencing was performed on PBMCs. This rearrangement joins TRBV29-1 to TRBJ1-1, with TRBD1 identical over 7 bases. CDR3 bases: TGCAGCGCCACGGGGATAGGGGGCGTTTGGACTGAAGCTTTCTTT. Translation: CSATGIGGVWTEAFF.